Presented here are 29 T cell receptor beta chains from one specimen sequenced in a study of blood T cell repertoires in COVID-19. The repertoire was sequenced with immunoSEQ multiplex PCR; TCRdb's copy has only in-frame clones and lacks some. The data contain hundreds of thousands of clones, around 89% of them singletons. Sequencing input: PBMCs or T cells enriched from blood (not recorded which). These TCRs come from a woman aged 40-49 years who had recovered from COVID-19.

This clone showed up just once. The rearrangement links TRBV3-1 (or the pseudogene TRBV3-2) to TRBJ2-1, with 11 bases that match TRBD1. There are 18 residues in the CDR3. The V segment lost 1 base and the J segment 1 base; nucleotides outside the gene matches: 6. The V gene's germline CDR1 is LGHDT and CDR2 YNNKEL (reference sequence). CDR3 protein: CASSQGDRGRRSYNEQFF. The CDR3 DNA reads as TGTGCCAGCAGCCAAGGGGACAGGGGGAGAAGGTCCTACAATGAGCAGTTCTTC.

Worth noting for this clone: Distinct nucleotide sequences in the sample also encode this CDR3. J is TRBJ2-1 and V is TRBV2, with D possibly matching TRBD1 (5 bases). V was pared by 4 bases and J by 3 bases, with 7 bases between. The CDR3 totals 13 residues. Per the germline V gene, CDR1 is SNHLY and CDR2 is FYNNEI. The CDR3 protein is CASSGDSYNEQFF. As DNA, the CDR3 is TGTGCCAGCAGTGGTGACAGCTACAATGAGCAGTTCTTC. Variable domain in full (rest from reference TRBV2 and TRBJ2-1): EPEVTQTPSHQVTQMGQEVILRCVPISNHLYFYWYRQILGQKVEFLVSFYNNEISEKSEIFDDQFSVERPDGSNFTLKIRSTKLEDSAMYFCASSGDSYNEQFFGPGTRLTVL.

The chain joins TRBV29-1 to TRBJ1-1, with D perhaps matching TRBD1 (6 bases). Germline V gene lookup returns CDR1 SQVTM and CDR2 ANQGSEA. The ends were cut back, 4 bases at V and 7 bases at J, with 16 bases in the middle. This CDR3 is 13 amino acids long. CDR3 DNA sequence: TGCAGCGTTGGGAGACAGGAGACCATTGAAGCTTTCTTT. Its translation: CSVGRQETIEAFF.

This chain links TRBV18 with TRBJ2-3, with D unresolved. The CDR3 covers 13 residues. Germline loops: CDR1 KGHSH, CDR2 LQKENI. V dropped 6 bases and J dropped 1 base, with 8 bases sitting between them. CDR3 DNA sequence: TGTGCCAGCTCTGACTGGGGCACAGATACGCAGTATTTT. As protein: CASSDWGTDTQYF.

The chain is built from TRBV5-1 and TRBJ2-1, with 7 positions matching TRBD1. Germline V gives CDR1 SGHRS, CDR2 YFSETQ. The CDR3 is 17 amino acids. V lost 1 base, J lost 7 bases, and 14 bases stayed unmatched. As DNA, the CDR3 is TGCGCCAGCAGCTTGAGGCGTAGAGGCTTACAGGGGAATGAGCAGTTCTTC. Translated, it gives CASSLRRRGLQGNEQFF. The whole variable domain, remainder taken from reference TRBV5-1 and TRBJ2-1, is KAGVTQTPRYLIKTRGQQVTLSCSPISGHRSVSWYQQTPGQGLQFLFEYFSETQRNKGNFPGRFSGRQFSNSRSEMNVSTLELGDSALYLCASSLRRRGLQGNEQFFGPGTRLTVL.

The rearrangement joins TRBV6-6 to TRBJ2-1; D is ambiguous. The CDR3 is made up of 14 amino acids. CDR1 and CDR2 from the germline V gene are MNHNY and SVGAGI (reference sequence). V dropped 2 bases and J dropped 3 bases, with 8 bases sitting between them. The CDR3 DNA reads as TGTGCCAGCAGTTACGGTAGCAGCTACAATGAGCAGTTCTTC. This encodes CASSYGSSYNEQFF.

This sequence joins TRBV30 and TRBJ2-1; 9 positions agree with TRBD2. Germline V lookup: CDR1 GTSNPN, CDR2 SVGIG (reference sequence). J gave up 13 bases and V 0 bases, and 4 bases lay outside the gene matches. The CDR3 sequence is 12 residues long. CDR3 protein: CAWSVAGGGQFF. For the CDR3, the DNA is TGTGCCTGGAGTGTCGCGGGAGGGGGCCAGTTCTTC.

The chain links TRBV12-2 to TRBJ1-1; the table's D call, TRBD1, has no DNA check behind it. TRBV12-2 is a pseudogene locus. CDR3 length equals 14 residues. CDR3 DNA: TGTGCAAGTCGCCCGGGACATTTGAACACTGAAGCTTTCTTT. Residues: CASRPGHLNTEAFF.

V usage is TRBV4-1 and J usage is TRBJ2-3; weak D call: TRBD1 (5 bases). Trimming removed 0 bases from V and 5 bases from J, with 6 bases in between. The CDR3 runs 13 residues. Germline V gene sequence: CDR1 MGHRA, CDR2 YSYEKL. CDR3 DNA sequence: TGCGCCAGCAGCCAAGATAGGGGAGATACGCAGTATTTT. Protein product: CASSQDRGDTQYF.

The chain carries TRBV2 and TRBJ2-5, with 7 bases fitting TRBD2. Germline V gene data show CDR1 as SNHLY and CDR2 as FYNNEI. There are 18 residues in the CDR3. The V and J ends lost 0 bases and 1 base, in that order; junction bases with no gene match: 11. The CDR3 protein is CASSEAPRLGLIQETQYF. CDR3 DNA sequence: TGTGCCAGCAGTGAAGCCCCCCGCTTGGGACTAATCCAAGAGACCCAGTACTTC.

This chain uses TRBV5-1 with TRBJ1-5; 8 positions match TRBD1. The CDR3 totals 15 residues. Germline V gene sequence: CDR1 SGHRS, CDR2 YFSETQ. V dropped 1 base and J dropped 4; count of bases not matched to a gene: 4. CDR3 sequence reads: CASSLRTGPNQPQHF. The CDR3 nucleotides read TGCGCCAGCAGCTTGCGGACAGGGCCAAATCAGCCCCAGCATTTT.

This clone was picked up one time. The gene calls are TRBV16 and TRBJ1-4; TRBD1 aligns across 9 bases. Germline V gene lookup returns CDR1 KGHSY and CDR2 FQNENV. Trimming cost V 6 bases and J 4 bases; bases outside gene matches: 6. This CDR3 region has 15 residues. In DNA form, the CDR3 reads TGTGCCAGCAGTCGACCGGGACAGGGTAATGAAAAACTGTTTTTT. Encoded protein: CASSRPGQGNEKLFF.

The chain has TRBV20-1 and TRBJ2-3; TRBD2 aligns across 7 bases. V shed 3 bases, J shed 4 bases, and the junction held 16 bases outside the gene matches. Germline V gene sequence: CDR1 DFQATT, CDR2 SNEGSKA (reference sequence). The CDR3 runs 17 residues. In DNA form, the CDR3 reads TGCAGTGCTAGTATACCCTCGGGGGGAGTGGGAGCAGATACGCAGTATTTT. This gives the protein CSASIPSGGVGADTQYF.

This clone was seen only once. The rearrangement joins TRBV30 to TRBJ2-7; the D gene is possibly TRBD1 (7 bases). Germline CDR1 reads GTSNPN; CDR2 reads SVGIG (reference sequence). This CDR3 spans 13 amino acids. Trimming took 7 bases from V and 4 from J, leaving 17 bases between them. CDR3 nucleotide sequence: TGTGCCTTACACGACAGGGAGGAGTACGAGCAGTACTTC. Protein: CALHDREEYEQYF.

The chain links TRBV10-2 to TRBJ2-1; 10 positions agree with TRBD2. CDR1 WSHSY and CDR2 SAAADI come from the germline V gene. Germline trimming cut 5 bases from V and 5 bases from J; bases unmatched to any gene: 3. This CDR3 is built from 14 residues. The CDR3 coding sequence is TGCGCCAGCAGTATACTAGCGGGGAACAATGAGCAGTTCTTC. This encodes CASSILAGNNEQFF.

The gene calls are TRBV9 and TRBJ2-1; 11 bases are shared with TRBD2. Germline V gives CDR1 SGDLS, CDR2 YYNGEE. The CDR3 extends over 16 amino acids. Trimming took 4 bases from V and 7 from J; bases not matched to a gene: 10. The CDR3 coding sequence is TGTGCCAGCAGCCTGAGACTAGCGGGATCGGGTAATGAGCAGTTCTTC. Translated, it gives CASSLRLAGSGNEQFF.

The genes are TRBV19 and TRBJ2-5; D unclear. Looked up from germline, CDR1 is LNHDA and CDR2 is SQIVND (reference sequence). This CDR3 region has 13 residues. Between the trimmed V and J ends, which lost 5 bases and 1 base, there was a span of 8 bases. The CDR3 protein is CASSWATQETQYF. As DNA, the CDR3 is TGTGCCAGTAGTTGGGCGACCCAAGAGACCCAGTACTTC.

There are a few counts of this clone. No conserved phenylalanine or tryptophan ends this CDR3, so it is likely a read error. The limits of the CDR3 on the DNA are not certain, so only TCRdb's listed CDR3 is given. This chain links TRBV27 with TRBJ1-1; TRBD1 is the table's D call, not checked against the DNA. Germline V lookup: CDR1 MNHEY, CDR2 SMNVEV (reference sequence). The CDR3 adds up to 12 amino acids, both ends counted. The chain's CDR3 is CASISKPECTRI.

A word on this clone: This specimen includes other DNA sequences encoding the same CDR3. This chain connects TRBV7-6 to TRBJ2-3; 12 bases line up with TRBD2. V lost 5 bases, J lost 1 base, and 4 bases stayed unmatched. The CDR3 sequence is 16 residues long. In germline, CDR1 is SGHVS, CDR2 FNYEAQ. Here the CDR3 DNA reads TGTGCCAGCAGCCTGAGGACTAGCGGGGGCACAGATACGCAGTATTTT. Translated, it gives CASSLRTSGGTDTQYF.

The chain recombines TRBV7-2 with TRBJ1-3; D remains ambiguous. Germline V gene data show CDR1 as SGHTA and CDR2 as FQGNSA. The CDR3 runs to 16 residues. V lost 0 bases and J lost 2, with 11 bases in between. CDR3: CASSLAGGRTGNTIYF. Written as DNA, the CDR3 is TGTGCCAGCAGCTTAGCGGGAGGTCGAACTGGAAACACCATATATTTT. Using reference TRBV7-2 and TRBJ1-3 for the parts outside the CDR3, the full variable domain is GAGVSQSPSNKVTEKGKDVELRCDPISGHTALYWYRQSLGQGLEFLIYFQGNSAPDKSGLPSDRFSAERTGGSVSTLTIQRTQQEDSAVYLCASSLAGGRTGNTIYFGEGSWLTVV.

The chain combines TRBV5-5 with TRBJ1-5, with D perhaps matching TRBD1 (6 bases). V was cut by 5 bases and J by 3 bases, with 18 bases left in between. Germline V gene sequence: CDR1 SGHKS, CDR2 YYEKEE (reference sequence). The CDR3 runs to 16 residues. Written as DNA, the CDR3 is TGTGCCAGCAGTTCTGTAGGGGGAATATACAATCAGCCCCAGCATTTT. As protein: CASSSVGGIYNQPQHF.

The CDR3 loop is CASSLSGLGRQGGLYGYTF. CDR3 DNA: TGTGCCAGCAGTTTATCGGGATTGGGGCGACAGGGGGGACTCTATGGCTACACCTTC. This rearrangement joins TRBV27 to TRBJ1-2; the match to TRBD1 covers 9 bases. CDR3 length: 19 amino acids. Trimming at V came to 0 bases and at J to 4 bases, leaving 15 bases not matched to a gene. From germline, CDR1 is MNHEY and CDR2 SMNVEV (reference sequence).

About this clone: The sample has other DNA sequences that encode this CDR3 too. The V and J genes are TRBV7-9 and TRBJ1-1, with D maybe TRBD1 (5 bases). The V end was cut by 3 bases, the J end by 3 bases, with 8 bases between. This CDR3 is 13 amino acids long. The germline V gene has CDR1 SEHNR and CDR2 FQNEAQ (reference sequence). CDR3 coding DNA: TGTGCCAGCAGCTTCCAGGGTGACACTGAAGCTTTCTTT. Translating it yields CASSFQGDTEAFF.

The CDR3 spells CASTYSGGKETQYF. In DNA form, the CDR3 reads TGTGCCAGCACCTATAGCGGGGGTAAAGAGACCCAGTACTTC. The chain has TRBV7-9 and TRBJ2-5; 9 nucleotides line up with TRBD2. Germline assignment: CDR1 SEHNR and CDR2 FQNEAQ (reference sequence). J lost 3 bases, V lost 7 bases, and 6 bases had no gene match. The CDR3 is made up of 14 amino acids. Using reference TRBV7-9 and TRBJ2-5 for the parts outside the CDR3, the full variable domain is DTGVSQNPRHKITKRGQNVTFRCDPISEHNRLYWYRQTLGQGPEFLTYFQNEAQLEKSRLLSDRFSAERPKGSFSTLEIQRTEQGDSAMYLCASTYSGGKETQYFGPGTRLLVL.

The chain uses TRBV5-4 and TRBJ1-2, with D unclear. This CDR3 has 14 amino acids. Germline CDR1 SGHNT, CDR2 YYREEE (reference sequence). The V gene lost 6 bases and the J gene lost 0 bases, with 12 bases spanning the gap. The CDR3 loop reads CASKPGTSNYGYTF. Written as DNA, the CDR3 is TGTGCCAGCAAGCCGGGTACCTCTAACTATGGCTACACCTTC. The entire variable domain, with the rest obtained from reference TRBV5-4 and TRBJ1-2, is as follows: ETGVTQSPTHLIKTRGQQVTLRCSSQSGHNTVSWYQQALGQGPQFIFQYYREEENGRGNFPPRFSGLQFPNYSSELNVNALELDDSALYLCASKPGTSNYGYTFGSGTRLTVV.

The chain recombines TRBV12-3 or TRBV12-4 with TRBJ2-3, with D uncertain. CDR3 size: 12 residues. Trimming shortened V by 3 bases and J by 2 bases, and 3 bases separated the two germline ends. CDR3 sequence: CASSFYTDTQYF. DNA for the CDR3: TGTGCCAGCAGTTTTTACACAGATACGCAGTATTTT.

V usage is TRBV7-6 and J usage is TRBJ1-3, with D possibly TRBD1 on 5 matching bases. V lost 2 bases, J lost 8 bases, and 16 bases lay in between. The CDR3 has 15 residues. CDR1 and CDR2 from the germline V gene are SGHVS and FNYEAQ. CDR3 sequence: CASSLMSVTGDTIYF. As DNA, the CDR3 is TGTGCCAGCAGCTTAATGTCCGTCACGGGGGACACCATATATTTT.

The genes are TRBV3-1 (or the pseudogene TRBV3-2) and TRBJ1-1; 7 positions match TRBD1. Germline V lookup: CDR1 LGHDT, CDR2 YNNKEL (reference sequence). The CDR3 length is 16 residues. Germline trimming cut 0 bases from V and 6 bases from J; bases unmatched to any gene: 10. The CDR3: CASSQEGGRVRAEAFF. Written as DNA, the CDR3 is TGTGCCAGCAGCCAAGAAGGGGGCAGGGTCAGGGCTGAAGCTTTCTTT.

This clone was detected once. The chain uses TRBV6-5 and TRBJ1-2; D is perhaps TRBD1 (6 bases). Per the germline V gene, CDR1 is MNHEY and CDR2 is SVGAGI. V was clipped by 6 bases and J by 4 bases, with 12 bases between them. The CDR3 length is 13 residues. CDR3 coding DNA: TGTGCCAGCAGCAGCAGGGGTGCCTATGGCTACACCTTC. Translation gives CASSSRGAYGYTF.